The table lists the clone carrying this TCR beta chain with many counts. Its antigen is undetermined. MiXCR was run by TCRdb on the 5' RACE reads, yielding one entry per CDR3 protein. The sample contains some 350,000 distinct CDR3 sequences, 11% of which appear only once. The data stem from a study of T cells after yellow fever vaccination. Germline values: CDR1 LGHDT, CDR2 YNNKEL (reference sequence). The ends were cut back, 2 bases at V and 5 bases at J, with 13 bases in the middle. CDR3 length equals 15 residues. Study-level findings and limits: Abundant clonotypes from the bulk population could get into FACS-sorted repertoires as contaminants.

The TCR was taken from a man between 18 and 29 years old who received the YFV17D yellow fever vaccine. The V call is TRBV3-1, the J call TRBJ2-1; possible D gene TRBD2, 5 bases. Source: PBMCs, taken on the day of the first yellow fever vaccination. The CDR3 nucleotides are TGTGCCAGCAGCCAAAATCCGGGGTCTAACAATGAGCAGTTCTTC. Translating gives CASSQNPGSNNEQFF.